Presented here are 14 T cell receptor beta chains from one specimen sequenced in a study of cytomegalovirus exposure and HLA in healthy donors. The PCR used 60 Vbeta and 13 Jbeta primers. This table comes from immunoSEQ multiplex PCR, and its TCRdb copy is limited to in-frame clones, with some not included. This sample yields over 85,000 clones, of which roughly three quarters are seen a single time; approximately 2% belongs to the top ten. The sequencing sample was made of PBMCs. The receptors were sampled from a man in his forties in good health and CMV-seronegative.

The J gene is TRBJ1-3, the V gene TRBV5-1, with D unresolved. V shed 5 bases and J shed 0 bases, with 12 bases lying between them. The germline V gene encodes CDR1 SGHRS and CDR2 YFSETQ. The CDR3 spans 15 residues. This CDR3 reads CASSPRLSSGNTIYF. The DNA for the CDR3 is TGCGCCAGCAGTCCTAGACTGAGCTCTGGAAACACCATATATTTT.

There are a few counts of this clone. The chain links TRBV4-2 to TRBJ2-1; D is uncertain. V was trimmed by 0 bases and J by 12 bases, leaving 15 bases between them. The germline CDR1 and CDR2 sequences are LGHNA and YNFKEQ. The CDR3 length is 14 residues. The CDR3 reads CASSQDQATVGQFF. CDR3 nucleotide sequence: TGTGCCAGCAGCCAAGATCAAGCTACAGTGGGGCAGTTCTTC.

The CDR3 region is CASSPQRTALEADTQYF. DNA of the CDR3: TGTGCCAGCAGCCCACAGAGGACAGCACTGGAAGCAGATACGCAGTATTTT. This chain uses TRBV9 with TRBJ2-3; a weak D match, TRBD1 (6 bases). CDR3 size: 17 residues. Germline V CDR1 and CDR2: SGDLS, YYNGEE. V lost 4 bases and J lost 4, with 22 bases in between.

In nucleotides, the CDR3 is TGTGCCACCAGCCCCGCCCCCGCGGGAGTGTGGTACGAGCAGTACTTC. Its translation: CATSPAPAGVWYEQYF. The chain has TRBV2 and TRBJ2-7; 7 bases are a match to TRBD2. The V gene end was trimmed by 10 bases and the J gene end by 4 bases; junction bases not matched to a gene: 19. The CDR3 covers 16 residues. Germline assignment: CDR1 SNHLY and CDR2 FYNNEI.

This clone was counted only a few times. The chain uses TRBV5-1 and TRBJ2-1; 10 positions match TRBD1. V dropped 0 bases and J dropped 8; count of bases not matched to a gene: 14. Germline CDR1 is SGHRS and CDR2 is YFSETQ. The CDR3 contains 18 residues. The CDR3 loop is CASSLGLMYGTGVHEQFF. The DNA for the CDR3 is TGCGCCAGCAGCTTGGGGCTTATGTATGGGACAGGGGTTCATGAGCAGTTCTTC.

This chain links TRBV7-3 with TRBJ1-1, with D perhaps TRBD1 (6 bases). The CDR3 covers 14 residues. CDR1 and CDR2 from the germline V gene are SGHTA and FQGTGA. V shed 3 bases and J shed 2 bases, with 10 bases lying between them. This chain's CDR3 is CASSLGHSNTEAFF. The CDR3 DNA reads TGTGCCAGCAGCTTGGGACATTCAAACACTGAAGCTTTCTTT.

The V call is TRBV7-2, the J call TRBJ2-3; TRBD2 aligns across 7 bases. Germline values: CDR1 SGHTA, CDR2 FQGNSA. V was clipped by 6 bases and J by 2 bases; unmatched bases: 17. The CDR3 runs to 18 residues. CDR3 in DNA: TGTGCCAGCAGGCACCCCCTACGGGGGGAAACAATCACAGATACGCAGTATTTT. Its translation is CASRHPLRGETITDTQYF.

V is TRBV4-1 and J is TRBJ1-1, with a weak D call TRBD1 (5 bases). CDR3 length: 15 amino acids. The V and J ends lost 1 base and 5 bases respectively, with 14 bases between them. Germline V CDR1 and CDR2: MGHRA, YSYEKL. CDR3 nucleotide sequence: TGCGCCAGCAGCCAAGTCGGGGGGGGAATGACTGAAGCTTTCTTT. This sequence encodes CASSQVGGGMTEAFF.

This CDR3 is CASSRAGVETQYF. The CDR3 region has the DNA TGTGCCAGCAGCAGAGCGGGAGTTGAGACCCAGTACTTC. The V and J genes are TRBV7-9 and TRBJ2-5; 8 bases match TRBD2. CDR1 and CDR2 from the germline V gene are SEHNR and FQNEAQ (reference sequence). J lost 5 bases, V lost 5 bases, and 4 bases had no gene match. This CDR3 region has 13 residues.

This rearrangement joins TRBV18 to TRBJ1-6; D is perhaps TRBD1 (5 bases). Germline V gives CDR1 KGHSH, CDR2 LQKENI. V lost 2 bases, J lost 7 bases, and 15 bases lay in between. The CDR3 has 16 residues. This chain's CDR3 is CASSPDSPGKNSPLHF. The DNA of the CDR3 is TGTGCCAGCTCACCAGACTCCCCAGGGAAAAATTCACCCCTCCACTTT.

The gene calls are TRBV19 and TRBJ1-5, with unresolved D. V was shortened by 2 bases and J by 5 bases, with 4 bases between the two germline ends. This CDR3 spans 12 amino acids. Germline V gene lookup returns CDR1 LNHDA and CDR2 SQIVND (reference sequence). The CDR3 DNA reads as TGTGCCAGTAGTATATCAGATCAGCCCCAGCATTTT. Protein: CASSISDQPQHF.

The chain couples TRBV19 to TRBJ2-7; 8 nucleotides align to TRBD2. This CDR3 contains 13 residues. Germline-derived CDR1 and CDR2 are LNHDA and SQIVND (reference sequence). The V and J ends lost 6 bases and 3 bases, in that order; junction bases with no gene match: 4. The CDR3 here is CASSAGGGYEQYF. CDR3 coding DNA: TGTGCCAGTAGCGCGGGGGGCGGCTACGAGCAGTACTTC.

This rearrangement joins TRBV7-2 to TRBJ2-1; D possibly corresponds to TRBD1 (5 bases). CDR1 is SGHTA, CDR2 FQGNSA, per germline. The CDR3 loop spans 16 amino acids. V gave up 6 bases and J gave up 4 bases, with 19 bases separating them. CDR3 sequence: CASSPVPGRVYNEQFF. The CDR3 nucleotides read TGTGCCAGCAGTCCCGTTCCAGGCAGGGTGTACAATGAGCAGTTCTTC.

The sample holds a few counts of this clone. The genes are TRBV27 and TRBJ1-2; maybe TRBD1 (5 bases). Germline lookup yields CDR1 MNHEY and CDR2 SMNVEV (reference sequence). V shed 6 bases and J shed 6 bases, with 17 bases lying between them. The CDR3 contains 14 residues. The CDR3 spells CASRYQGTGDGYTF. The CDR3, as DNA: TGTGCCAGCAGGTATCAGGGTACGGGTGATGGCTACACCTTC.